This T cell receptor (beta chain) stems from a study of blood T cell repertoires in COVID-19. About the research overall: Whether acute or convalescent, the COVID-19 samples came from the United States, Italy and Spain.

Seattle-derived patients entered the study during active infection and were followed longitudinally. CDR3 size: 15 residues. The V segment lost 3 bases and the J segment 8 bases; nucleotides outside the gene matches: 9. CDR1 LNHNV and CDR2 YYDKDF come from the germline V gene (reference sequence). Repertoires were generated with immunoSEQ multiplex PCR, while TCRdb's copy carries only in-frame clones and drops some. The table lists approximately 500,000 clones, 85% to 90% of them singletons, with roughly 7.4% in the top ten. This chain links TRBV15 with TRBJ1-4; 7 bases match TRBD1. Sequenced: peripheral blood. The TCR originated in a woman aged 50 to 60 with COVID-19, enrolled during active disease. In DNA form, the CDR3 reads TGTGCCACCAGCAGCCACAGGGGTTCGGCAGAAAAACTGTTTTTT. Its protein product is CATSSHRGSAEKLFF. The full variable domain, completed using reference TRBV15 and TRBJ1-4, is DAMVIQNPRYQVTQFGKPVTLSCSQTLNHNVMYWYQQKSSQAPKLLFHYYDKDFNNEADTPDNFQSRRPNTSFCFLDIRSPGLGDTAMYLCATSSHRGSAEKLFFGSGTQLSVL.